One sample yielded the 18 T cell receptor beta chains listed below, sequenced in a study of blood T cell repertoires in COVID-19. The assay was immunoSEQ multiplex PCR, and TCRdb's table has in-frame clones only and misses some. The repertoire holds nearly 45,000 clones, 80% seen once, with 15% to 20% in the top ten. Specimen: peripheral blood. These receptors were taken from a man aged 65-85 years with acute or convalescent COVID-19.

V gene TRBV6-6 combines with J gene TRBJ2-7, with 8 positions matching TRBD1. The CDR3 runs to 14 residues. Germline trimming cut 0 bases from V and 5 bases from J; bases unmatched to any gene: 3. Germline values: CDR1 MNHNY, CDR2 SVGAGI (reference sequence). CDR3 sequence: CASSYSDRENEQYF. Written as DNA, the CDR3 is TGTGCCAGCAGTTACTCGGACAGGGAAAACGAGCAGTACTTC.

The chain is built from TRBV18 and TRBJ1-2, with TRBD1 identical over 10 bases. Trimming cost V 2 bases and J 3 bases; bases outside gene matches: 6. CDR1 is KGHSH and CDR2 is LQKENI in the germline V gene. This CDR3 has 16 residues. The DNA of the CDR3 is TGTGCCAGCTCACCATCCGACAGGGGGCATGACTATGGCTACACCTTC. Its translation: CASSPSDRGHDYGYTF.

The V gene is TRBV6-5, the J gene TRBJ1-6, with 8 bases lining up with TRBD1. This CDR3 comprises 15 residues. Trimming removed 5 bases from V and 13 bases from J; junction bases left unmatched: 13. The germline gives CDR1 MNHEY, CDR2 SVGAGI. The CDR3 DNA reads TGTGCCAGCAGTCCCCGGACAGGGACAGGCTCTCCCCTCCACTTT. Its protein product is CASSPRTGTGSPLHF.

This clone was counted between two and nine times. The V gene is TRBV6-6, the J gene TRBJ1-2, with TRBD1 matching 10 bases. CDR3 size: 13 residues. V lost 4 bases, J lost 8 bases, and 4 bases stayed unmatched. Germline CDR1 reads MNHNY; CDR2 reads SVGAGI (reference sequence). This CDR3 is CASSWTGGEGYTF. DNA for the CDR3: TGTGCCAGCAGTTGGACAGGGGGGGAGGGCTACACCTTC.

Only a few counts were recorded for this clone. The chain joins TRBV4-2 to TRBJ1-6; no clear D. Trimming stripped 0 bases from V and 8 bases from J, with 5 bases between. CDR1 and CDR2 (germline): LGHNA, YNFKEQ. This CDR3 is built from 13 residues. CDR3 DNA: TGTGCCAGCAGCCAAGATGTCGATTCACCCCTCCACTTT. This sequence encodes CASSQDVDSPLHF.

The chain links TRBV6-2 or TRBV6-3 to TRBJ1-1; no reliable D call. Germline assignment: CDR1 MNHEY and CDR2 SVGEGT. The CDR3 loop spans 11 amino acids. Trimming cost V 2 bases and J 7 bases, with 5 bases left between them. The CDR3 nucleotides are TGTGCCAGCAGTTACCCGTTTGAAGCTTTCTTT. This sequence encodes CASSYPFEAFF.

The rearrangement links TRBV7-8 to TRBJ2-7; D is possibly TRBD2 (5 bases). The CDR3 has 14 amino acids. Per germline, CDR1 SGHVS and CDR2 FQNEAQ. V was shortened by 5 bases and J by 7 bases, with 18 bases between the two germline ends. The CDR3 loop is CASSPALPPGEQYF. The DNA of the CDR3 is TGTGCCAGCAGCCCGGCCCTCCCACCGGGGGAGCAGTACTTC.

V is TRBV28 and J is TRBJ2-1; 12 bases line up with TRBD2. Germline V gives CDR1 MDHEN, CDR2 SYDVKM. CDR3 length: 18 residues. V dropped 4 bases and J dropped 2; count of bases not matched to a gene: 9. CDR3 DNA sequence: TGTGCCAGCAGTTCGCTCCCCCGGACTAGCGGGACCTACAATGAGCAGTTCTTC. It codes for CASSSLPRTSGTYNEQFF.

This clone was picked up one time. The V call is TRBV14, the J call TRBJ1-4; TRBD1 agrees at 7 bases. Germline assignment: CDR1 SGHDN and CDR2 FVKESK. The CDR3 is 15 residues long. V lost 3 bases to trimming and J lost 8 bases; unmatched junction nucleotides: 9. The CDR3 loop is CASSQSQGRGEKLFF. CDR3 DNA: TGTGCCAGCAGCCAGTCACAGGGGAGAGGGGAAAAACTGTTTTTT.

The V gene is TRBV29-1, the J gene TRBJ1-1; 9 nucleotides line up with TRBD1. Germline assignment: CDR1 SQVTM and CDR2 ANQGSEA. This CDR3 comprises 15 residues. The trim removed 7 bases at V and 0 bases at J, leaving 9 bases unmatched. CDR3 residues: CSALPWTGVNTEAFF. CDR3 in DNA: TGCAGCGCCCTACCTTGGACAGGGGTGAACACTGAAGCTTTCTTT.

CDR3 sequence: CASGHGQGTSYEQYF. CDR3 coding DNA: TGTGCTAGTGGTCACGGACAGGGAACCTCCTACGAGCAGTACTTC. The V gene is TRBV12-5, the J gene TRBJ2-7; 8 nucleotides agree with TRBD1. Per the germline V gene, CDR1 is LGHNT and CDR2 is FRNRAP. This CDR3 has 15 residues. The junction had 6 bases not matched to a gene; V was cut back by 5 bases and J by 0 bases.

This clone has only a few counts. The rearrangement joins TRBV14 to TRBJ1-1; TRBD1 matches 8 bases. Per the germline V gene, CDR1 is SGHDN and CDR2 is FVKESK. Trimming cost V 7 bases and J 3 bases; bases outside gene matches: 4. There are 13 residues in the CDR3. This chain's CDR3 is CASNGQGYTEAFF. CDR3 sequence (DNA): TGTGCCAGCAATGGACAGGGATACACTGAAGCTTTCTTT.

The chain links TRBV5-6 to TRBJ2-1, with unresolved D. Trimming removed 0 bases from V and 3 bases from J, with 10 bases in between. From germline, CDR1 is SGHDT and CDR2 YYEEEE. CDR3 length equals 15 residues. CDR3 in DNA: TGTGCCAGCAGCTTGGCGGCAGGCTACTACAATGAGCAGTTCTTC. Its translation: CASSLAAGYYNEQFF.

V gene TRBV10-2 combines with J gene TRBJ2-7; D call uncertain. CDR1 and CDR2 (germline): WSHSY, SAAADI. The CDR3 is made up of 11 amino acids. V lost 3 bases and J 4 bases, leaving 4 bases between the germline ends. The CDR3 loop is CASSDQYEQYF. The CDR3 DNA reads TGCGCCAGCAGTGACCAATACGAGCAGTACTTC.

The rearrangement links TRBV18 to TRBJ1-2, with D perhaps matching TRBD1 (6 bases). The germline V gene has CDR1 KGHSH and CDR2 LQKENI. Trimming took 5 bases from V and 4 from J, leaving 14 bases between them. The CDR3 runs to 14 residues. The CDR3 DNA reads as TGTGCCAGCTCAATACAGGGACGAGTCTATGGCTACACCTTC. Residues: CASSIQGRVYGYTF. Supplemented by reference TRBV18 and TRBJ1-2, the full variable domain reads NAGVMQNPRHLVRRRGQEARLRCSPMKGHSHVYWYRQLPEEGLKFMVYLQKENIIDESGMPKERFSAEFPKEGPSILRIQQVVRGDSAAYFCASSIQGRVYGYTFGSGTRLTVV.

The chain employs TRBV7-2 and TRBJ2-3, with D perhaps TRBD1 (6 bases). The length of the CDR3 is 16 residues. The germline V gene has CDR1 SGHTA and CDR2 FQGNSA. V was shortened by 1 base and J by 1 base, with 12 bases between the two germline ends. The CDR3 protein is CASSLVGDTRTDTQYF. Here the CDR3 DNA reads TGTGCCAGCAGCTTAGTTGGGGACACCCGCACAGATACGCAGTATTTT.

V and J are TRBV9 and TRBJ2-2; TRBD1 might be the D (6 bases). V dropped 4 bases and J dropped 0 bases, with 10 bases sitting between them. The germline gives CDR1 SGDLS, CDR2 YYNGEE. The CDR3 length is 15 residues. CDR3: CASSSGQTNTGELFF. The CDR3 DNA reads TGTGCCAGCAGCTCGGGACAAACGAACACCGGGGAGCTGTTTTTT.

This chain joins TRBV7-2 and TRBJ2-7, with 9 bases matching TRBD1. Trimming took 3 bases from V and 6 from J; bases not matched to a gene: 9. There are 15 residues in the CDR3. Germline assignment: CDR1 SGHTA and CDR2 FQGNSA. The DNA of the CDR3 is TGTGCCAGCAGCTTCTACGGGACAGGGTTGAGCGAGCAGTACTTC. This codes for CASSFYGTGLSEQYF.